This TCR beta chain was recovered during a study of CD8+CD57+ T cells in acquired aplastic anemia. About the research overall: Sorted CD4+ and CD8+ cell DNA averaged roughly 3 ug. Healthy donors averaged approximately 10 million reads for CD4+ cells.

In its sample, this clonotype was seen many times. Its antigen remains unidentified. This CDR3 is 14 amino acids long. Trimming took 9 bases from V and 2 from J; bases not matched to a gene: 7. The germline gives CDR1 LNHDA, CDR2 SQIVND (reference sequence). Genomic DNA templated the TCR beta VDJ and CDR3 profiling. TCRdb ran MiXCR on the reads and lists one entry per CDR3 protein. The sample has about 160,000 distinct CDR3 sequences, just under 45% seen once; the top ten hold about 1.1%. Findings and caveats of the study: Patients and controls shared approximately 30 CD8+ CDR3 sequences. Patient and control CD8+ Simpson's diversity was not significantly different.

Material for sequencing was sorted CD4+, CD8+, or CD8+CD57+ T cells (not recorded which) from PBMCs. This sequence joins TRBV19 and TRBJ2-3; 8 positions match TRBD1. The receptor comes from a human donor in good health. The CDR3, as DNA: TGTGCCAGCAATTGGGACAGGAACACAGATACGCAGTATTTT. Translating it yields CASNWDRNTDTQYF.